The 27 T cell receptor beta chains below all came from one sample that was sequenced in a study of T cells in Graves' hyperthyroidism and ophthalmopathy. RNA transcripts were the template for amplifying TCR beta CDR3 regions. The study used the HTBI primer set for a first-round RT-PCR of the TCR CDR3. TCRdb itself ran the multiplex PCR reads through MiXCR, one entry per CDR3 protein. Of fewer than 650,000 distinct CDR3 sequences in the sample, 12% to 15% were seen once. The sample was blood. The receptors were gathered from a woman aged 40 to 50 with Graves' hyperthyroidism.

V is TRBV12-3 or TRBV12-4 and J is TRBJ2-7; 11 bases fit TRBD1. J was trimmed by 6 bases and V by 2 bases; bases with no gene match: 6. This CDR3 is built from 15 residues. The CDR3 loop is CASSLRGQGAVEQYF. CDR3 in DNA: TGTGCCAGCAGTTTAAGAGGACAGGGGGCGGTCGAGCAGTACTTC.

This clonotype was picked up a small number of times. The chain uses TRBV6-5 and TRBJ2-1; D is possibly TRBD1 or TRBD2 (5 bases each). V was pared by 2 bases and J by 8 bases, with 16 bases between. Germline lookup yields CDR1 MNHEY and CDR2 SVGAGI. The CDR3 is made up of 15 amino acids. The CDR3 DNA follows: TGTGCCAGCAGTTACCCTTCAGGGAGAGGCTATGAGCAGTTCTTC. Its protein product is CASSYPSGRGYEQFF.

The sample holds many counts of this clonotype. This sequence joins TRBV3-1 and TRBJ1-1; tentatively, D is TRBD1 (6 bases). CDR3 length equals 14 residues. Deletions cut 5 bases from V and 2 bases from J, with 12 bases between. CDR1 and CDR2 from the germline V gene are LGHDT and YNNKEL (reference sequence). CDR3 sequence reads: CASSSQQGNTEAFF. DNA for the CDR3: TGTGCCAGCAGCTCACAACAGGGAAACACTGAAGCTTTCTTT.

As regards this clonotype: A junction end diverges from the germline sequence, so it may reflect a read error. The chain is built from TRBV12-3 or TRBV12-4 and TRBJ2-2; D remains ambiguous. This CDR3 region has 15 residues. The CDR3 coding sequence is TGTGTCAGCAGCCGACTGGGTTCGAACACCGGGGAGCTGTTTTTT. It is translated as CVSSRLGSNTGELFF.

This clonotype was detected many times. The chain is built from TRBV28 and TRBJ2-7; no definite D call. The CDR3 spans 13 residues. Germline V CDR1 and CDR2: MDHEN, SYDVKM. The ends were cut back, 5 bases at V and 6 bases at J, with 14 bases in the middle. The CDR3 loop is CASSGLTPGEQYF. The CDR3 coding sequence is TGTGCCAGCAGTGGTTTGACCCCAGGCGAGCAGTACTTC.

The rearrangement links TRBV2 to TRBJ1-4, with D tentatively TRBD1 (5 bases). Per germline, CDR1 SNHLY and CDR2 FYNNEI. The CDR3 totals 14 residues. V dropped 3 bases and J dropped 7 bases, with 12 bases sitting between them. CDR3 region: CASSEEGASEKLFF. CDR3 DNA sequence: TGTGCCAGCAGTGAGGAAGGGGCCAGTGAAAAACTGTTTTTT.

The chain combines TRBV9 with TRBJ1-3; no firm D call. The V end was cut by 3 bases, the J end by 4 bases, with 5 bases between. The germline gives CDR1 SGDLS, CDR2 YYNGEE. The CDR3 extends over 12 amino acids. The CDR3 nucleotides are TGTGCCAGCAGCGCGCAGGGAAACACCATATATTTT. This codes for CASSAQGNTIYF.

This rearrangement joins TRBV19 to TRBJ1-5, with 10 bases aligning to TRBD1. Germline V gives CDR1 LNHDA, CDR2 SQIVND (reference sequence). After removal of 7 bases from V and 2 bases from J, the junction contained 5 bases not matched to a gene. The CDR3 spans 15 residues. CDR3 coding DNA: TGTGCCAGTAATTTCGGGACAGGGGGCAATCAGCCCCAGCATTTT. Translating gives CASNFGTGGNQPQHF.

This clonotype was detected many times. V and J are TRBV29-1 and TRBJ2-3, with 8 bases identical to TRBD2. Germline V CDR1 and CDR2: SQVTM, ANQGSEA. V shed 8 bases, J shed 3 bases, and the junction held 4 bases outside the gene matches. CDR3 length: 12 residues. DNA of the CDR3: TGCAGCTCGCGCGGGGGGACAGATACGCAGTATTTT. It yields the protein CSSRGGTDTQYF.

There are a few counts of this clonotype. The gene calls are TRBV2 and TRBJ2-5; no clear D. The CDR3 length is 12 residues. Trimming cost V 4 bases and J 0 bases, with 3 bases left between them. Germline lookup yields CDR1 SNHLY and CDR2 FYNNEI. The CDR3 DNA is TGTGCCAGCAGTGTACACCAAGAGACCCAGTACTTC. Translation: CASSVHQETQYF. The whole variable domain, remainder taken from reference TRBV2 and TRBJ2-5, is EPEVTQTPSHQVTQMGQEVILRCVPISNHLYFYWYRQILGQKVEFLVSFYNNEISEKSEIFDDQFSVERPDGSNFTLKIRSTKLEDSAMYFCASSVHQETQYFGPGTRLLVL.

This clonotype turned up a few times. The rearrangement uses TRBV6-1 and TRBJ2-7; 7 nucleotides match TRBD2. Germline V lookup: CDR1 MNHNS, CDR2 SASEGT. This CDR3 comprises 14 residues. V lost 2 bases to trimming and J lost 6 bases; unmatched junction nucleotides: 7. In DNA form, the CDR3 reads TGTGCCAGCAGTGAAAGGCGGGAGTATTCCGAGCAGTACTTC. This encodes CASSERREYSEQYF.

This clonotype was seen many times. This sequence joins TRBV12-3 or TRBV12-4 and TRBJ2-5, with 11 bases fitting TRBD1. The CDR3 length is 16 residues. Germline trimming cut 4 bases from V and 4 bases from J; bases unmatched to any gene: 8. The CDR3 sequence: CASSYFRTGGLETQYF. The DNA of the CDR3 is TGTGCCAGCAGTTATTTTCGGACAGGGGGCTTAGAGACCCAGTACTTC.

The chain links TRBV4-1 to TRBJ1-5; D unresolved. The V gene lost 0 bases and the J gene lost 3 bases, with 9 bases spanning the gap. The CDR3 sequence is 15 residues long. From germline, CDR1 is MGHRA and CDR2 YSYEKL. CDR3 DNA: TGCGCCAGCAGCCAAGATTGGCAGTCCAATCAGCCCCAGCATTTT. This sequence encodes CASSQDWQSNQPQHF.

This clonotype showed up just a few times. This chain joins TRBV13 and TRBJ1-2; D is unresolved. The germline V gene encodes CDR1 PRHDT and CDR2 FYEKMQ (reference sequence). Trimming took 8 bases from V and 1 from J, leaving 8 bases between them. The CDR3 is 12 residues long. The CDR3 DNA sequence: TGTGCCAGCTCGAGAGTTAACTATGGCTACACCTTC. It is translated as CASSRVNYGYTF.

This clonotype was detected many times. The chain recombines TRBV28 with TRBJ1-2; TRBD1 matches 7 bases. The CDR3 extends over 13 amino acids. The germline V gene has CDR1 MDHEN and CDR2 SYDVKM. V was pared by 4 bases and J by 7 bases, with 6 bases of the junction left unmatched. In DNA form, the CDR3 reads TGTGCCAGCAGTTATACAGGGGATGGTGGCTACACCTTC. Protein product: CASSYTGDGGYTF.

This clonotype was counted ten times or more. The J gene is TRBJ2-5, the V gene TRBV7-3, with 9 bases matching TRBD2. This CDR3 spans 14 amino acids. J gave up 1 base and V 7 bases, and 4 bases lay outside the gene matches. The germline gives CDR1 SGHTA, CDR2 FQGTGA. DNA of the CDR3: TGTGCCAGCAAGGCTAGCGGGGCCCAAGAGACCCAGTACTTC. The encoded protein is CASKASGAQETQYF.

This clonotype was recorded many times. This chain joins TRBV18 and TRBJ2-1; a weak D match, TRBD2 (6 bases). In germline, CDR1 is KGHSH, CDR2 LQKENI. V gave up 0 bases and J gave up 13 bases, with 19 bases separating them. This CDR3 is built from 15 residues. CDR3 residues: CASSPPEGLRRIQFF. The DNA of the CDR3 is TGTGCCAGCTCACCACCGGAGGGATTGAGAAGGATACAGTTCTTC.

This clonotype has ten or more counts. The rearrangement links TRBV11-2 to TRBJ2-3, with D hard to call. Germline lookup yields CDR1 SGHAT and CDR2 FQNNGV. This CDR3 has 14 residues. Trimming pared 1 base from V and 4 bases from J, leaving 9 bases between. The CDR3 sequence: CASSLGGPADTQYF. The DNA of the CDR3 is TGTGCCAGCAGCTTAGGAGGCCCCGCAGATACGCAGTATTTT.

Many counts were recorded for this clonotype. The V call is TRBV12-3 or TRBV12-4, the J call TRBJ2-5, with 11 positions matching TRBD1. V dropped 6 bases and J dropped 5; count of bases not matched to a gene: 11. This CDR3 region has 16 residues. CDR3 bases: TGTGCCAGCAGCCCCGGGCGGACAGGGGGCGCGGAGACCCAGTACTTC. Translated: CASSPGRTGGAETQYF.

This clonotype was seen a handful of times. This clone may be a read error of a much larger clone one base away. The chain is built from TRBV2 and TRBJ2-7; TRBD1 might be the D (5 bases). The CDR3 is 14 amino acids. Germline CDR1 reads SNHLY; CDR2 reads FYNNEI. The CDR3 coding sequence is TGTGCCTGCAGTGAGCCCAGGGTCTCCTACGAGCAGTACTTC. As protein: CACSEPRVSYEQYF.

The V call is TRBV3-1, the J call TRBJ2-5; D gene unclear. The length of the CDR3 is 15 residues. Germline V gives CDR1 LGHDT, CDR2 YNNKEL (reference sequence). V was trimmed by 1 base and J by 2 bases, leaving 11 bases between them. The chain's CDR3 is CASSQVGRLQETQYF. The CDR3, as DNA: TGTGCCAGCAGCCAAGTTGGCCGGCTACAAGAGACCCAGTACTTC.

This chain uses TRBV20-1 with TRBJ2-1; 14 bases line up with TRBD2. J gave up 7 bases and V 0 bases, and 2 bases lay outside the gene matches. Germline assignment: CDR1 DFQATT and CDR2 SNEGSKA (reference sequence). The CDR3 covers 15 residues. For the CDR3, the DNA is TGCAGTGCTAGAGAGGGGACTAGCGGGAGAAATGAGCAGTTCTTC. The encoded protein is CSAREGTSGRNEQFF.

The rearrangement joins TRBV6-1 to TRBJ2-3; D is perhaps TRBD1 (5 bases). V lost 8 bases, J lost 6 bases, and 12 bases lay in between. There are 12 residues in the CDR3. CDR1 is MNHNS and CDR2 is SASEGT in the germline V gene. For the CDR3, the DNA is TGTGCCAGCGGACAAAAGGAGGATACGCAGTATTTT. Translating gives CASGQKEDTQYF.

This clonotype occurred many times. The rearrangement uses TRBV28 and TRBJ2-5; weak D call: TRBD2 (6 bases). The CDR3 consists of 14 residues. Per germline, CDR1 MDHEN and CDR2 SYDVKM. The V gene lost 5 bases and the J gene lost 4 bases, with 14 bases spanning the gap. The CDR3 nucleotides are TGTGCCAGCAGTCCCCGGGAGCCCCCAGAGACCCAGTACTTC. Translation: CASSPREPPETQYF.

This clonotype came up a few times. The chain is built from TRBV6-1 and TRBJ2-6; 9 nucleotides agree with TRBD1. The CDR3 is made up of 15 amino acids. The V gene end was trimmed by 10 bases and the J gene end by 1 base; junction bases not matched to a gene: 5. Germline CDR1 reads MNHNS; CDR2 reads SASEGT. The CDR3 sequence: CAMQTGGSGANVLTF. Written as DNA, the CDR3 is TGTGCCATGCAGACAGGGGGATCTGGGGCCAACGTCCTGACTTTC.

This clonotype has at least ten counts. The rearrangement uses TRBV3-1 and TRBJ2-3; D uncertain. With 0 bases removed from V and 2 bases from J, the gap between germline ends came to 3 bases. The CDR3 is 13 amino acids. Germline loops: CDR1 LGHDT, CDR2 YNNKEL (reference sequence). CDR3 protein: CASSQDFTDTQYF. The CDR3 nucleotides are TGTGCCAGCAGCCAAGATTTCACAGATACGCAGTATTTT.

This clonotype occurred many times. The chain is built from TRBV30 and TRBJ2-3; TRBD2 matches at 7 bases. J was trimmed by 3 bases and V by 1 base; bases with no gene match: 7. The CDR3 spans 15 residues. Germline V gene data show CDR1 as GTSNPN and CDR2 as SVGIG (reference sequence). For the CDR3, the DNA is TGTGCCTGGAGTGCCCTAGCGGCACCTACAGATACGCAGTATTTT. It specifies CAWSALAAPTDTQYF.